One and the same sample provided the 27 T cell receptor beta chains below, sequenced in a study of blood T cells in healthy people across ages. It was with a sample-barcoded 5' primer and a J-beta primer mix that a second PCR of about 6 to 12 cycles was run. TCRdb passed the 5' RACE reads through MiXCR, listing each CDR3 protein once. The sample lists 1.5 million to 2 million distinct CDR3 sequences, 28% seen once, with roughly 8% in the top ten. Sequencing was done on a sample of blood. These receptors were obtained from a woman under 40 in good health.

This clonotype turned up a few times. The rearrangement uses TRBV2 and TRBJ2-3, with a possible D match to TRBD1 (5 bases). Trimming shortened V by 8 bases and J by 2 bases, and 8 bases separated the two germline ends. Germline lookup yields CDR1 SNHLY and CDR2 FYNNEI. This CDR3 is 12 amino acids long. CDR3 residues: CASGADTDTQYF. The CDR3 bases are TGTGCCAGCGGGGCAGACACAGATACGCAGTATTTT.

This clonotype was observed at least ten times. This chain links TRBV29-1 with TRBJ2-3; tentatively, D is TRBD1 or TRBD2 (5 bases each). With 4 bases removed from V and 0 bases from J, the gap between germline ends came to 11 bases. The germline V gene encodes CDR1 SQVTM and CDR2 ANQGSEA. This CDR3 spans 14 amino acids. The CDR3 DNA follows: TGCAGCGTTGGGGGACGGACTAGCACAGATACGCAGTATTTT. Its protein is CSVGGRTSTDTQYF.

This chain uses TRBV20-1 with TRBJ1-6; no definite D call. V lost 2 bases and J 16 bases, leaving 15 bases between the germline ends. The germline CDR1 and CDR2 sequences are DFQATT and SNEGSKA (reference sequence). The CDR3 has 12 residues. CDR3 DNA sequence: TGCAGTGCTAGACCCCTTGCGGTCAAACTCCACTTT. Encoded protein: CSARPLAVKLHF.

CDR3 loop: CASKLGTGSLNTEAFF. The CDR3 DNA follows: TGTGCCAGCAAGTTGGGGACAGGGTCCCTTAACACTGAAGCTTTCTTT. The J gene is TRBJ1-1, the V gene TRBV28, with 9 bases identical to TRBD1. The CDR3 length is 16 residues. V gave up 7 bases and J gave up 2 bases; unmatched junction bases: 11. Per germline, CDR1 MDHEN and CDR2 SYDVKM.

Only a few counts were recorded for this clonotype. The chain has TRBV7-2 and TRBJ1-2; D gene ambiguous. V was pared by 1 base and J by 3 bases, with 12 bases between. The germline CDR1 and CDR2 sequences are SGHTA and FQGNSA. This CDR3 spans 15 amino acids. The CDR3 spells CASSLVATNYYGYTF. CDR3 nucleotides: TGTGCCAGCAGCTTAGTTGCCACAAACTACTATGGCTACACCTTC.

The rearrangement links TRBV29-1 to TRBJ2-2, with D unresolved. Trimming shortened V by 7 bases and J by 1 base, and 7 bases separated the two germline ends. The CDR3 length is 12 residues. Germline assignment: CDR1 SQVTM and CDR2 ANQGSEA. This CDR3 is CSANENTGELFF. CDR3 DNA: TGCAGCGCAAACGAGAACACCGGGGAGCTGTTTTTT.

In its sample, this clonotype was seen a few times. The CDR3 region is CASMVVGSETQYF. The CDR3, as DNA: TGTGCCAGTATGGTAGTTGGGTCGGAGACCCAGTACTTC. The gene calls are TRBV19 and TRBJ2-5; D unresolved. Germline CDR1 reads LNHDA; CDR2 reads SQIVND (reference sequence). The CDR3 totals 13 residues. Between the trimmed V and J ends, which lost 7 bases and 5 bases, there was a span of 14 bases.

This chain uses TRBV7-2 with TRBJ1-1; tentatively, D is TRBD1 (5 bases). The CDR3 loop spans 13 amino acids. The V end lost 5 bases, the J end lost 4 bases, and 11 bases lay between the germline ends. Germline V gene lookup returns CDR1 SGHTA and CDR2 FQGNSA. DNA of the CDR3: TGTGCCAGCAGCCCCGGCAGGGCCACTGAAGCTTTCTTT. It is translated as CASSPGRATEAFF.

This clonotype was seen only a few times. The chain couples TRBV7-3 to TRBJ2-5, with unresolved D. Germline lookup yields CDR1 SGHTA and CDR2 FQGTGA. The CDR3 is 15 amino acids. The V and J ends lost 5 bases and 4 bases respectively, with 17 bases between them. CDR3 loop: CASSRTGQTLETQYF. The CDR3 bases are TGTGCCAGCAGCCGTACCGGGCAGACGCTAGAGACCCAGTACTTC.

The count of this clonotype is one. A much bigger clone sits one base away, suggesting this may be a read error. V gene TRBV12-5 combines with J gene TRBJ2-6; a weak D match, TRBD2 (5 bases). V lost 0 bases to trimming and J lost 0 bases, with 18 bases between them. The CDR3 has 20 residues. The germline CDR1 and CDR2 sequences are LGHNT and FRNRAP. CDR3 nucleotide sequence: TGTGCTAGTGGTTTGGTATTCGGCCGGGGTCCCTACTCTGGGGCCAACGTCCTGACTTTC. Its protein product is CASGLVFGRGPYSGANVLTF. The full variable domain, completed using reference TRBV12-5 and TRBJ2-6, is DARVTQTPRHKVTEMGQEVTMRCQPILGHNTVFWYRQTMMQGLELLAYFRNRAPLDDSGMPKDRFSAEMPDATLATLKIQPSEPRDSAVYFCASGLVFGRGPYSGANVLTFGAGSRLTVL.

This clonotype has at least ten counts. The rearrangement joins TRBV6-1 to TRBJ2-7, with 13 bases matching TRBD2. V lost 5 bases and J lost 0; bases outside the gene matches: 1. The CDR3 spans 15 residues. The germline V gene encodes CDR1 MNHNS and CDR2 SASEGT. The chain's CDR3 is CASSWTSGGSYEQYF. The CDR3 DNA sequence: TGTGCCAGCAGTTGGACTAGCGGGGGCTCCTACGAGCAGTACTTC.

This clonotype appeared many times. At one end, the junction sequence differs from germline, possibly due to a read error. The chain links TRBV5-1 to TRBJ1-4; D unresolved. The CDR3 covers 12 residues. CDR1 and CDR2 from the germline V gene are SGHRS and YFSETQ. This CDR3 reads CASSLSNEKLFF. The CDR3 nucleotides read TGTGCCAGCAGCTTGTCGAATGAAAAACTGTTTTTT.

Concerning this clonotype: The CDR3 end shows no conserved phenylalanine or tryptophan, and so a read error is likely. The chain has TRBV5-1 and TRBJ2-7; 7 bases fit TRBD1. With 5 bases clipped from V and 2 bases from J, the junction kept 7 bases outside the gene matches. This CDR3 contains 14 residues. Germline V gives CDR1 SGHRS, CDR2 YFSETQ. The DNA for the CDR3 is TGCGCCAGCAGTGCGACAGGGCCTCCCTACGAGCAGTACATC. The encoded protein is CASSATGPPYEQYI.

The chain is built from TRBV6-5 and TRBJ2-7; TRBD1 or TRBD2 may be the D gene (5 bases each). Trimming took off 5 bases at V and 3 bases at J, with 14 bases between the two ends. The CDR3 is 14 amino acids. Looked up from germline, CDR1 is MNHEY and CDR2 is SVGAGI. The CDR3 protein is CASSPRGRIYEQYF. Written as DNA, the CDR3 is TGTGCCAGCAGTCCCCGGGGACGGATCTACGAGCAGTACTTC.

About this clonotype: Only one base separates this from a far larger clonotype, so it likely reflects a read error. The conserved phenylalanine or tryptophan normally closing the CDR3 is absent here, so this likely arose from a read error. The chain combines TRBV7-2 with TRBJ2-1, with 8 bases that match TRBD2. The CDR3 extends over 14 amino acids. Per germline, CDR1 SGHTA and CDR2 FQGNSA. With 2 bases clipped from V and 4 bases from J, the junction kept 1 base outside the gene matches. DNA for the CDR3: TGTGCCAGCAGCTTAACTAGCGGATACAATGAGCAGTTCTTA. Protein: CASSLTSGYNEQFL.

This clonotype has at least ten counts. The chain links TRBV28 to TRBJ1-5; TRBD1 aligns across 7 bases. Germline CDR1 MDHEN, CDR2 SYDVKM. Germline trimming cut 10 bases from V and 7 bases from J; bases unmatched to any gene: 13. CDR3 length: 14 residues. The CDR3 is CATSRGQLHQPQHF. The CDR3 coding sequence is TGTGCCACCTCGAGGGGGCAGCTTCACCAGCCCCAGCATTTT. Supplemented by reference TRBV28 and TRBJ1-5, the full variable domain reads DVKVTQSSRYLVKRTGEKVFLECVQDMDHENMFWYRQDPGLGLRLIYFSYDVKMKEKGDIPEGYSVSREKKERFSLILESASTNQTSMYLCATSRGQLHQPQHFGDGTRLSIL.

With regard to this clonotype: This may be a read error, as it is one base from a much larger clone. This sequence joins TRBV29-1 and TRBJ2-3; TRBD1 might be the D (5 bases). In germline, CDR1 is SQVTM, CDR2 ANQGSEA. This CDR3 region has 12 residues. CDR3 DNA: TGCAGCGTTGACCAGGGTTCGGATACGCAGTCTTTT. Translated: CSVDQGSDTQSF.

Note on this clonotype: This could be a read error, since a much larger clone is one nucleotide away. The chain is built from TRBV20-1 and TRBJ2-1, with 10 bases identical to TRBD2. The CDR3 totals 13 residues. CDR1 is DFQATT, CDR2 SNEGSKA, per germline (reference sequence). DNA of the CDR3: TGCAGTGCGACTAGCGGGTTCTACAATGAGCAGTGCTTC. Translation gives CSATSGFYNEQCF.

This clonotype occurred a few times. V gene TRBV5-1 combines with J gene TRBJ2-5; 13 bases are shared with TRBD2. The tail of the sequence fits TRBJ2-7 better, so the J call may be wrong. The germline CDR1 and CDR2 sequences are SGHRS and YFSETQ. The CDR3 runs 15 residues. CDR3 amino acids: CASSPRTSGSREQYF. DNA for the CDR3: TGCGCCAGCAGCCCAAGGACTAGCGGGAGCCGCGAGCAGTACTTC.

This sequence joins TRBV20-1 and TRBJ2-5, with 8 positions matching TRBD1. CDR3 size: 13 residues. The trim removed 3 bases at V and 2 bases at J, leaving 2 bases unmatched. Germline lookup yields CDR1 DFQATT and CDR2 SNEGSKA (reference sequence). As DNA, the CDR3 is TGCAGTGCTAGTACAGGGGGACAAGAGACCCAGTACTTC. Translation gives CSASTGGQETQYF.

Notes on this clonotype: A junction end diverges from the germline sequence, so it may reflect a read error. The rearrangement links TRBV3-1 to TRBJ1-5; D uncertain. CDR1 and CDR2 (germline): LGHDT, YNNKEL (reference sequence). The CDR3 runs to 14 residues. CDR3 in amino acids: CACSQAGFNQPQHF. For the CDR3, the DNA is TGTGCCTGCAGCCAGGCAGGTTTCAATCAGCCCCAGCATTTT.

This chain connects TRBV28 to TRBJ1-6; no definite D call. Germline V gives CDR1 MDHEN, CDR2 SYDVKM. The V and J ends lost 2 bases and 7 bases respectively, with 6 bases between them. The CDR3 covers 13 residues. CDR3 loop: CASSLVTNSPLHF. CDR3 DNA: TGTGCCAGCAGTTTAGTGACAAATTCACCCCTCCACTTT.

The chain has TRBV10-2 and TRBJ2-5; TRBD2 aligns across 7 bases. V was clipped by 8 bases and J by 4 bases; unmatched bases: 16. The CDR3 covers 16 residues. Germline lookup yields CDR1 WSHSY and CDR2 SAAADI. CDR3 sequence (DNA): TGCGCCAGCGACCCAACTAGCGCCCATGGCGTAGAGACCCAGTACTTC. This codes for CASDPTSAHGVETQYF.

The rearrangement joins TRBV5-1 to TRBJ1-2, with D possibly matching TRBD1 (6 bases). The CDR3 covers 13 residues. Germline V gene data show CDR1 as SGHRS and CDR2 as YFSETQ. V lost 0 bases and J 6 bases, leaving 9 bases between the germline ends. The CDR3 protein is CASSLVGGNGYTF. The CDR3 region has the DNA TGCGCCAGCAGCTTGGTAGGGGGGAATGGCTACACCTTC. Filled out from reference TRBV5-1 and TRBJ1-2, the complete variable domain reads KAGVTQTPRYLIKTRGQQVTLSCSPISGHRSVSWYQQTPGQGLQFLFEYFSETQRNKGNFPGRFSGRQFSNSRSEMNVSTLELGDSALYLCASSLVGGNGYTFGSGTRLTVV.

The CDR3 nucleotides are TGTACGGTACTGTTACGATATGGCTACACCTTC. Its protein product is CTVLLRYGYTF. The V and J genes are TRBV11-2 and TRBJ1-2; D remains ambiguous. The germline CDR1 and CDR2 sequences are SGHAT and FQNNGV. The CDR3 length is 11 residues.

The chain combines TRBV10-3 with TRBJ2-3; D perhaps matches TRBD2 (5 bases). Germline V gene sequence: CDR1 ENHRY, CDR2 SYGVKD. CDR3 length: 14 residues. V lost 10 bases, J lost 5 bases, and 19 bases lay in between. The CDR3 sequence: CATLFNEGEDTQYF. DNA of the CDR3: TGTGCCACCCTCTTCAACGAGGGCGAAGATACGCAGTATTTT.

As regards this clonotype: Just one base apart from a much larger clone, this may be a read error. The chain links TRBV7-2 to TRBJ2-4, with TRBD2 matching 11 bases. The germline V gene has CDR1 SGHTA and CDR2 FQGNSA. After removal of 1 base from V and 13 bases from J, the junction contained 12 bases not matched to a gene. The CDR3 contains 16 residues. The CDR3: CASSLGLVAGGNEQYF. The CDR3 DNA reads TGTGCCAGCAGCTTAGGTTTGGTAGCGGGAGGGAATGAGCAGTACTTC.